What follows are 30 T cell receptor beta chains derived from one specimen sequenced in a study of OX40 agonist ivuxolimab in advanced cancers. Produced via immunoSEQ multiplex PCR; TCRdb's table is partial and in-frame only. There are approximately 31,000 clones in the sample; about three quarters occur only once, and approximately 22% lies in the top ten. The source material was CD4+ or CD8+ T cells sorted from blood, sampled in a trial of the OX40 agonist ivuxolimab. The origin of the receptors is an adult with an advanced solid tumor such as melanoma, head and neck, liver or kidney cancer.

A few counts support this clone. The CDR3 region has the DNA TGCGCCAGCAGGGGAGGCGACCCCGGGGAGCTGTTTTTT. It specifies CASRGGDPGELFF. The chain links TRBV5-1 to TRBJ2-2; a weak D match, TRBD2 (6 bases). The germline V gene encodes CDR1 SGHRS and CDR2 YFSETQ. CDR3 size: 13 residues. V was cut by 5 bases and J by 6 bases, with 11 bases left in between.

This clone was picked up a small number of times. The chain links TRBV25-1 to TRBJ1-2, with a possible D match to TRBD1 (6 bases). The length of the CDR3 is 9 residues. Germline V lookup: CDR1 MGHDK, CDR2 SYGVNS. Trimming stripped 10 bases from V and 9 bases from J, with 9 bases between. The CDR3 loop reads CATGDSYTF. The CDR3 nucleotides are TGTGCCACCGGGGACAGCTACACCTTC.

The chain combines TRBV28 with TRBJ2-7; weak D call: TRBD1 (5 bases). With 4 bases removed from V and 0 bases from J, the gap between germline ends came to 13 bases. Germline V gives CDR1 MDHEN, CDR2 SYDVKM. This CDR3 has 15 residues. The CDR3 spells CASSSDSFSSYEQYF. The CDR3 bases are TGTGCCAGCAGTTCTGACAGCTTTAGCTCCTACGAGCAGTACTTC.

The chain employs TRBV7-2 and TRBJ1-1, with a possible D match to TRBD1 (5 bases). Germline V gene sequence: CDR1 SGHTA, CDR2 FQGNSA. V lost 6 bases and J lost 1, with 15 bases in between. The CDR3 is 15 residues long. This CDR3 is CASRSAGRANTEAFF. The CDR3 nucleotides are TGTGCCAGCAGATCGGCGGGCAGGGCGAACACTGAAGCTTTCTTT.

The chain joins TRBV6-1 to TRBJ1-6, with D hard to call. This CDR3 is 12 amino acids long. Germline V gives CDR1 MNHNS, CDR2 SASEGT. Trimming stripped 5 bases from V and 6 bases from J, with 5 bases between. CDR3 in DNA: TGTGCCAGCAGTAACAGTAATTCACCCCTCCACTTT. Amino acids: CASSNSNSPLHF.

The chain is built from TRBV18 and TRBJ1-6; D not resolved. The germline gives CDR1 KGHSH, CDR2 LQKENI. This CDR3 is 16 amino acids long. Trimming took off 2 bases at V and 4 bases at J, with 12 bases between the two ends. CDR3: CASSPMQGSYNSPLHF. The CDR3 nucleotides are TGTGCCAGCTCACCAATGCAAGGATCGTATAATTCACCCCTCCACTTT.

DNA for the CDR3: TGTGCCAGCAGCCCCCCTAGCGGGGGGTCCAAAAACATTCAGTACTTC. Translated, it gives CASSPPSGGSKNIQYF. The rearrangement joins TRBV7-9 to TRBJ2-4; TRBD2 matches 11 bases. Per germline, CDR1 SEHNR and CDR2 FQNEAQ (reference sequence). The CDR3 sequence is 16 residues long. V lost 5 bases and J lost 2; bases outside the gene matches: 5.

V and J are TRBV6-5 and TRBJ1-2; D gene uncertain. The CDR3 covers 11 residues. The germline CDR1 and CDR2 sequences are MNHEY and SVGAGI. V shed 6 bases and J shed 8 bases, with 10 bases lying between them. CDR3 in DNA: TGTGCCAGCAGCCCACCCGGGGGCTACACCTTC. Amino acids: CASSPPGGYTF.

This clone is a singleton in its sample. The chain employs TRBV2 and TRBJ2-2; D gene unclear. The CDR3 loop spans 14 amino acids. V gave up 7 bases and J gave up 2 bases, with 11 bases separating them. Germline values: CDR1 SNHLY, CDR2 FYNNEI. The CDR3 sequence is CASNVGINTGELFF. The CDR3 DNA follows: TGTGCCAGCAATGTCGGCATCAACACCGGGGAGCTGTTTTTT.

Written as DNA, the CDR3 is TGTGCCAGCAGCTTGGTTGGTCCCGGGGCCAACGTCCTGACTTTC. Protein sequence: CASSLVGPGANVLTF. V and J are TRBV5-6 and TRBJ2-6, with D hard to call. Trimming removed 0 bases from V and 4 bases from J, with 8 bases in between. This CDR3 is 15 amino acids long. The germline CDR1 and CDR2 sequences are SGHDT and YYEEEE.

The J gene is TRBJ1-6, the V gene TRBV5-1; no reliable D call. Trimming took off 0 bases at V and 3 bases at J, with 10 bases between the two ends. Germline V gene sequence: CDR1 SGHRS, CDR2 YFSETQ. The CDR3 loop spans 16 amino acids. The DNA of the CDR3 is TGCGCCAGCAGCTTGGCCGGAGGACGCTATAATTCACCCCTCCACTTT. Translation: CASSLAGGRYNSPLHF.

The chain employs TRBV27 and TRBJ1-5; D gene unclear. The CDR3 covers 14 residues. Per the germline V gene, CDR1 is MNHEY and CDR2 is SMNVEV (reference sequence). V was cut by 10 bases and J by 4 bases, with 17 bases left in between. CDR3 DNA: TGTGCCACGAGGGCCTTCGCCCGTAATCAGCCCCAGCATTTT. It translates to CATRAFARNQPQHF.

The CDR3 nucleotides are TGTGCCAGCAGCCCTGGGTTAGCCCCAGATACGCAGTATTTT. This translates into CASSPGLAPDTQYF. V and J are TRBV5-4 and TRBJ2-3; no definite D call. V was clipped by 4 bases and J by 4 bases, with 13 bases between them. The CDR3 runs 14 residues. Looked up from germline, CDR1 is SGHNT and CDR2 is YYREEE (reference sequence).

CDR3 residues: CASSPRDTYGYTF. DNA for the CDR3: TGCGCCAGCAGCCCCCGGGACACCTATGGCTACACCTTC. The V gene is TRBV5-1, the J gene TRBJ1-2, with a tentative D call TRBD1 (6 bases). Germline-derived CDR1 and CDR2 are SGHRS and YFSETQ. The CDR3 runs 13 residues. Trimming left V 4 bases short and J 4 bases short, with 11 bases between. The full variable domain, rest sourced from reference TRBV5-1 and TRBJ1-2, is KAGVTQTPRYLIKTRGQQVTLSCSPISGHRSVSWYQQTPGQGLQFLFEYFSETQRNKGNFPGRFSGRQFSNSRSEMNVSTLELGDSALYLCASSPRDTYGYTFGSGTRLTVV.

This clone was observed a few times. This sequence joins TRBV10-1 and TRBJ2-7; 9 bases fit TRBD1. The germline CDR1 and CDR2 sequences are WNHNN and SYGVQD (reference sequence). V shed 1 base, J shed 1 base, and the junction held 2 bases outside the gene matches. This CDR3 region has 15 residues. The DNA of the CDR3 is TGCGCCAGCAGTGAGTGGGACAGGGCTTCCTACGAGCAGTACTTC. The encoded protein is CASSEWDRASYEQYF.

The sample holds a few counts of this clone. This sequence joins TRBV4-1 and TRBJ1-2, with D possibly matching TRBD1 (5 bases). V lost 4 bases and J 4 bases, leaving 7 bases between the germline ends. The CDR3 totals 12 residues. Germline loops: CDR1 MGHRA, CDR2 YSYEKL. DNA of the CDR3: TGCGCCAGCAGCCCAGGGCTCTATGGCTACACCTTC. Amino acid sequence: CASSPGLYGYTF.

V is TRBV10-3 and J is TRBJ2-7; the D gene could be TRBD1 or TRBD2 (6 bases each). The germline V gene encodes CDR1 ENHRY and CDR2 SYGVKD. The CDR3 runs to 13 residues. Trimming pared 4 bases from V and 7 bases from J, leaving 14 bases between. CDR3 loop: CAISGGALEEQYF. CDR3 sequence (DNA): TGTGCCATCAGTGGGGGGGCCTTAGAAGAGCAGTACTTC.

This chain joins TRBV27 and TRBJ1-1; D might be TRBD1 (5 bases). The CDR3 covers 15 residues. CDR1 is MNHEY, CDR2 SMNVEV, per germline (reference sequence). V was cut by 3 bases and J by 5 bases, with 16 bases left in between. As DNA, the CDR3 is TGTGCCAGCAGTTTGGGGACCCTGGGGAGGACTGAAGCTTTCTTT. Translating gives CASSLGTLGRTEAFF.

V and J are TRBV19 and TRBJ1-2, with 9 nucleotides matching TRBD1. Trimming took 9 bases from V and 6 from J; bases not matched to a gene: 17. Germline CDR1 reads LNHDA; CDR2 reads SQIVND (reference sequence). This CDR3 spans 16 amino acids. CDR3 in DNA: TGTGCCAGCATTACGTTTCCCCGGACAGGGGATAATGGCTACACCTTC. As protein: CASITFPRTGDNGYTF.

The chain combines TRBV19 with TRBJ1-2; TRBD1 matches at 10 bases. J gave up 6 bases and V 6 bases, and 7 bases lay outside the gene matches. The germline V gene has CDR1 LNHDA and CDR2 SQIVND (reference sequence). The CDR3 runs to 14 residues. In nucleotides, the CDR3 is TGTGCCAGTAGCCGCGCCGGGACAGGGGATGGCTACACCTTC. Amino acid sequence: CASSRAGTGDGYTF. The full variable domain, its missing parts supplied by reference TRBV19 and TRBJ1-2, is DGGITQSPKYLFRKEGQNVTLSCEQNLNHDAMYWYRQDPGQGLRLIYYSQIVNDFQKGDIAEGYSVSREKKESFPLTVTSAQKNPTAFYLCASSRAGTGDGYTFGSGTRLTVV.

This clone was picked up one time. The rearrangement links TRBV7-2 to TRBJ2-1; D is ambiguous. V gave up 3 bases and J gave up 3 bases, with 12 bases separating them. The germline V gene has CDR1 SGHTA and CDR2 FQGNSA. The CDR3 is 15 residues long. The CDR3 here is CASSFGVSHYNEQFF. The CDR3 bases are TGTGCCAGCAGCTTTGGGGTCTCACACTACAATGAGCAGTTCTTC.

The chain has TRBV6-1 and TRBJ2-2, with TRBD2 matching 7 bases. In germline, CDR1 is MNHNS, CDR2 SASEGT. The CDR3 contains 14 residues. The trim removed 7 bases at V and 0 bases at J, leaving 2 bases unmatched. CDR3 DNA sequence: TGTGCCAGCAAGCGGGATACGAACACCGGGGAGCTGTTTTTT. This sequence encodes CASKRDTNTGELFF.

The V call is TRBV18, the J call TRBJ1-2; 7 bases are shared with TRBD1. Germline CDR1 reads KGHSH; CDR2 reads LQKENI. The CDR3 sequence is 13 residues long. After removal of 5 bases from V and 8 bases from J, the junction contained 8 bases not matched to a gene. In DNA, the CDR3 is TGTGCCAGCTCAGTTTCCGGGACAGAAGGCTACACCTTC. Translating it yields CASSVSGTEGYTF.

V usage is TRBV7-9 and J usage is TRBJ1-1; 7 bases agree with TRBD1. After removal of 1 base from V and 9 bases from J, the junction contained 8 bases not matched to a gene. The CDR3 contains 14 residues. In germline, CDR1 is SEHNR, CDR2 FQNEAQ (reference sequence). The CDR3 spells CASSLGDRAVKAFF. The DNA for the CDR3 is TGTGCCAGCAGCTTAGGAGACAGGGCAGTCAAAGCTTTCTTT.

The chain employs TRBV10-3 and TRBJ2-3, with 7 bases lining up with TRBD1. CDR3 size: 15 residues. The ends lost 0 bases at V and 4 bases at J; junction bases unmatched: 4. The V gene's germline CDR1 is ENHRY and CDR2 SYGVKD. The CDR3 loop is CAISESHRGPDTQYF. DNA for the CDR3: TGTGCCATCAGTGAGTCTCACAGGGGTCCAGATACGCAGTATTTT.

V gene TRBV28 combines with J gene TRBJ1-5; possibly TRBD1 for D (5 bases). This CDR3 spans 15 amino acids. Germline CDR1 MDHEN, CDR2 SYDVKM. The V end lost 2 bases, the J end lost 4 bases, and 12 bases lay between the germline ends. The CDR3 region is CASSLRQGRNQPQHF. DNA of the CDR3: TGTGCCAGCAGTTTAAGGCAGGGTCGAAATCAGCCCCAGCATTTT.

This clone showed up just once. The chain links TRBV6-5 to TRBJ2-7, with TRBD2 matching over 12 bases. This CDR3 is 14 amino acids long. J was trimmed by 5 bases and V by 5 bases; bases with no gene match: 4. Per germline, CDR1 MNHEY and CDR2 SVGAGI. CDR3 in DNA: TGTGCCAGCAGTGAGACTAGCGGGGGCCACGAGCAGTACTTC. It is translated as CASSETSGGHEQYF.

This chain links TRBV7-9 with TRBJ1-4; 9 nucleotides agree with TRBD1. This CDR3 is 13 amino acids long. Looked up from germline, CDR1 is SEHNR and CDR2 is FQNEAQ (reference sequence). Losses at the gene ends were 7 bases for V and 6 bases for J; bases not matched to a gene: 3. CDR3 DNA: TGTGCCAGCAACAGGGGGCTAGATGAAAAACTGTTTTTT. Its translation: CASNRGLDEKLFF.

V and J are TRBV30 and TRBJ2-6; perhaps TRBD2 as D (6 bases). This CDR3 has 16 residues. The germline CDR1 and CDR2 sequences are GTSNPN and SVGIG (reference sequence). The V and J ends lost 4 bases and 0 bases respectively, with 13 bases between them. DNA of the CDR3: TGTGCCTGGAAGGTTGGGGGGAGCTCTGGGGCCAACGTCCTGACTTTC. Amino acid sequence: CAWKVGGSSGANVLTF. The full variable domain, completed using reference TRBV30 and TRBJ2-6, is SQTIHQWPATLVQPVGSPLSLECTVEGTSNPNLYWYRQAAGRGLQLLFYSVGIGQISSEVPQNLSASRPQDRQFILSSKKLLLSDSGFYLCAWKVGGSSGANVLTFGAGSRLTVL.

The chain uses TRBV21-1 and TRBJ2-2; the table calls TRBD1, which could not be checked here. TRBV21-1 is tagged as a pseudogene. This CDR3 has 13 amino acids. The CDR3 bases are TGTGCCAGCCTGGGGCGGAACACCGGGGAGCTGTTTTTT. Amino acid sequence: CASLGRNTGELFF.